Included here is one T cell receptor (beta chain) sequence, with context. Its specificity is not known. Sequencing was performed with immunoSEQ multiplex PCR; in TCRdb, only in-frame clones are kept and a portion is missing. The repertoire holds approximately 31,000 clones, approximately 80% seen once, with about 1.3% in the top ten. The sample originates from a study of T cells in narcolepsy. Overall study: Healthy controls were enrolled alongside patients with narcolepsy type 1 or type 2.

Study-wide results and limits: Healthy controls reportedly lacked the autoreactive clonotypes serially found in patients' blood. No autoreactive T cell clone sequences appeared in some memory CD4+ repertoires. Autoreactive HCRT-specific and TRIB2-specific clonotypes were marked in same-patient CSF-versus-blood CD4+ comparisons.

The CDR3 sequence is 11 residues long. V was pared by 8 bases and J by 7 bases, with 11 bases between. The germline CDR1 and CDR2 sequences are WSHSY and SAAADI. Sequencing was done on a sample of CD45RA- memory CD4+ T cells from PBMCs. This TCR derives from a human donor with narcolepsy. The chain uses TRBV10-2 and TRBJ1-1, with D unresolved. The CDR3 sequence is CASWQRGEAFF. The CDR3 DNA follows: TGCGCCAGCTGGCAGCGCGGTGAAGCTTTCTTT.